The source of this TCR beta chain is a study of response to subunit inactivated influenza vaccine. Study results and caveats: The authors proposed limited new T cell recruitment per seasonal influenza vaccination.

In regard to this clonotype: Its antigen remains unknown. At one end the junction does not follow the germline gene, possibly because of a read error.

TCRdb independently ran MiXCR on the RT-PCR reads; one entry per CDR3 protein. The sample shows hundreds of thousands of distinct CDR3 sequences, approximately 7.7% of them seen only once. The CDR3 has 14 amino acids. CDR1 is SGHRS, CDR2 YFSETQ, per germline. The specimen comprised PBMCs from blood, sampled approximately 25 months after vaccination. This chain connects TRBV5-1 to TRBJ2-1; D might be TRBD1 or TRBD2, each matching 5 bases. This sequence originates from a man aged 50 to 69 who received an inactivated influenza vaccine. CDR3 bases: TGCGCCGGCAGACAGAATACCGGGACCGTCGAGCAGTTCTTC. Amino acid sequence: CAGRQNTGTVEQFF.